One and the same sample provided the 4 T cell receptor beta chains below, sequenced in a study of cytomegalovirus exposure and HLA in healthy donors. TCRdb's copy holds only in-frame clones and misses some; the assay was immunoSEQ multiplex PCR. The data show over 100,000 clones, over 85% seen once. Sequencing used PBMCs. The receptors come from a man aged 25-40 years in good health and CMV-seronegative.

The gene calls are TRBV27 and TRBJ2-1; possible D gene TRBD2, 6 bases. Trimming left V 5 bases short and J 5 bases short, with 16 bases between. The CDR3 has 15 amino acids. Germline V gives CDR1 MNHEY, CDR2 SMNVEV (reference sequence). CDR3 sequence reads: CASSRGRPDHNEQFF. The CDR3 bases are TGTGCCAGCAGTCGGGGGAGGCCAGACCACAATGAGCAGTTCTTC.

The genes are TRBV5-6 and TRBJ2-4; 7 bases line up with TRBD2. This CDR3 contains 15 residues. Losses at the gene ends were 5 bases for V and 2 bases for J; bases not matched to a gene: 7. Germline loops: CDR1 SGHDT, CDR2 YYEEEE. CDR3 nucleotides: TGTGCCAGCAGGGGGAGGGTTAAGACCAAAAACATTCAGTACTTC. Translation: CASRGRVKTKNIQYF.

This clone was recorded only once. CDR3 protein: CASSRGGTNEKLFF. CDR3 bases: TGTGCCAGTAGTAGGGGGGGGACTAATGAAAAACTGTTTTTT. The rearrangement uses TRBV19 and TRBJ1-4; a possible D gene is TRBD1 (5 bases). The germline gives CDR1 LNHDA, CDR2 SQIVND (reference sequence). The V gene lost 4 bases and the J gene lost 2 bases, with 8 bases spanning the gap. This CDR3 has 14 amino acids. Full variable domain (rest looked up from reference TRBV19 and TRBJ1-4): DGGITQSPKYLFRKEGQNVTLSCEQNLNHDAMYWYRQDPGQGLRLIYYSQIVNDFQKGDIAEGYSVSREKKESFPLTVTSAQKNPTAFYLCASSRGGTNEKLFFGSGTQLSVL.

The chain carries TRBV4-3 and TRBJ2-7; 9 bases line up with TRBD1. Trimming removed 1 base from V and 4 bases from J; junction bases left unmatched: 8. CDR3 length: 16 residues. The germline V gene has CDR1 LGHNA and CDR2 YSLEER. CDR3 amino acids: CASSQVVGQGGYEQYF. The CDR3 bases are TGCGCCAGCAGCCAAGTTGTGGGACAGGGAGGGTACGAGCAGTACTTC.